Listed below are T cell receptor beta chains from one sample, sequenced in a study of blood T cell repertoires in COVID-19. TCRdb keeps only in-frame clones here, not all; method: immunoSEQ multiplex PCR. In the table there are approximately 180,000 clones, approximately 80% of which are singletons. Sequencing used PBMCs or T cells enriched from blood (not recorded which). All receptors come from a woman in her forties or fifties who had recovered from COVID-19. CDR3s include the opening cysteine and the closing phenylalanine or tryptophan. Fields, in order: V gene, D gene, J gene, clone size, CDR3 DNA, CDR3 protein. D genes are given only for firm matches. Clone size, where shown, is once, few, many, or a class for clones that have expanded.

V gene: TRBV2; D gene: NA; J gene: TRBJ1-2; clone size: NA; CDR3 DNA: TGTGCCAGCAGTGCGGCAGGGGGCTACACCTTC; CDR3 protein: CASSAAGGYTF
V gene: TRBV28; D gene: TRBD1; J gene: TRBJ2-2; clone size: NA; CDR3 DNA: TGTGCCAGCAGTCCAAACAGGGGAACGAACACCGGGGAGCTGTTTTTT; CDR3 protein: CASSPNRGTNTGELFF
V gene: TRBV2; D gene: NA; J gene: TRBJ1-5; clone size: NA; CDR3 DNA: TGTGCCAGCAGTGATTGGGGAGGAAGCAATCAGCCCCAGCATTTT; CDR3 protein: CASSDWGGSNQPQHF
V gene: TRBV29-1; D gene: TRBD1; J gene: TRBJ1-5; clone size: once; CDR3 DNA: TGCAGCGTTGCTCCGGGACAGGGGGCCTCGCCCCAGCATTTT; CDR3 protein: CSVAPGQGASPQHF
V gene: TRBV14; D gene: TRBD2; J gene: TRBJ2-7; clone size: NA; CDR3 DNA: TGTGCCAGCAGCCAAACCCTAGCGGGAGTAGTCGAGCAGTACTTC; CDR3 protein: CASSQTLAGVVEQYF
V gene: TRBV5-5; D gene: TRBD2; J gene: TRBJ2-7; clone size: NA; CDR3 DNA: TGTGCCAGCAGCCGCCTGGGGGGGTCAGGGCTTACCTACGAGCAGTACTTC; CDR3 protein: CASSRLGGSGLTYEQYF
V gene: TRBV6-1; D gene: NA; J gene: TRBJ2-7; clone size: NA; CDR3 DNA: TGTGCCAGCAGTGATTCAACAGGGTCTTGGTACGAGCAGTACTTC; CDR3 protein: CASSDSTGSWYEQYF
V gene: TRBV6-5; D gene: TRBD2; J gene: TRBJ2-1; clone size: NA; CDR3 DNA: TGTGCCAGCAGTTTTCAGCGGGAGGCCGGTGAGCAGTTCTTC; CDR3 protein: CASSFQREAGEQFF
V gene: TRBV5-4; D gene: TRBD1; J gene: TRBJ2-1; clone size: few; CDR3 DNA: TGTGCCAGCAGCCCACGGGACAGGGGGCCGAATGAGCAGTTCTTC; CDR3 protein: CASSPRDRGPNEQFF
V gene: TRBV5-1; D gene: NA; J gene: TRBJ1-1; clone size: once; CDR3 DNA: TGCGCCAGCAGTTTGAGAGGAGACGCCGAAGCTTTCTTT; CDR3 protein: CASSLRGDAEAFF
V gene: TRBV24-1; D gene: TRBD2; J gene: TRBJ2-1; clone size: once; CDR3 DNA: TGTGCCACCAGTGACCCTGGGACTAGCTCGATACTTAGCTCCTACAATGAGCAGTTCTTC; CDR3 protein: CATSDPGTSSILSSYNEQFF
V gene: TRBV10-3; D gene: NA; J gene: TRBJ2-7; clone size: NA; CDR3 DNA: TGTGCCATCAGGTACGGGAGTGGGACCTACGAGCAGTACTTC; CDR3 protein: CAIRYGSGTYEQYF
V gene: TRBV30; D gene: NA; J gene: TRBJ1-2; clone size: NA; CDR3 DNA: TGTGCCTGGAGTGGGGGGGGAAGGGGCTACACCTTC; CDR3 protein: CAWSGGGRGYTF
V gene: TRBV9; D gene: TRBD1; J gene: TRBJ1-1; clone size: NA; CDR3 DNA: TGTGCCAGCAGCGCCCTGACAGGGGGCAATGAAGCTTTCTTT; CDR3 protein: CASSALTGGNEAFF
V gene: TRBV29-1; D gene: TRBD2; J gene: TRBJ2-1; clone size: NA; CDR3 DNA: TGCAGCACCGGGACTAGCGGGAGTAGGGAGCAGTTCTTC; CDR3 protein: CSTGTSGSREQFF
V gene: TRBV24-1; D gene: NA; J gene: TRBJ1-5; clone size: few; CDR3 DNA: TGTGCCACCAGTGAGGGTAGCGGGCCCCAGCATTTT; CDR3 protein: CATSEGSGPQHF
V gene: TRBV7-3; D gene: NA; J gene: TRBJ2-1; clone size: NA; CDR3 DNA: TGTGCCAGCAGCACTACAACAGGTTACAATGAGCAGTTCTTC; CDR3 protein: CASSTTTGYNEQFF
V gene: TRBV9; D gene: NA; J gene: TRBJ2-6; clone size: NA; CDR3 DNA: TGTGCCAGCAGCGTAACAACGGGGGCCAACGTCCTGACTTTC; CDR3 protein: CASSVTTGANVLTF
V gene: TRBV11-2; D gene: TRBD2; J gene: TRBJ2-5; clone size: NA; CDR3 DNA: TGTGCCAGCAGCTCCGGCTTCCTAGCGGGAGGGCCGTCGGAGACCCAGTACTTC; CDR3 protein: CASSSGFLAGGPSETQYF
V gene: TRBV7-3; D gene: NA; J gene: TRBJ2-3; clone size: NA; CDR3 DNA: TGTGCCAGCAGCCCCGGGGTTAGCACAGATACGCAGTATTTT; CDR3 protein: CASSPGVSTDTQYF
V gene: TRBV18; D gene: TRBD1; J gene: TRBJ2-2; clone size: NA; CDR3 DNA: TGTGCCAGCTCACGGGGGACAGGGAATTTCAACACCGGGGAGCTGTTTTTT; CDR3 protein: CASSRGTGNFNTGELFF
V gene: TRBV6-4; D gene: NA; J gene: TRBJ1-2; clone size: NA; CDR3 DNA: TGTGCCAGCAGTGAGGAGGGATACGGCTATGGCTACACCTTC; CDR3 protein: CASSEEGYGYGYTF
V gene: TRBV3-1/TRBV3-2; D gene: TRBD2; J gene: TRBJ2-7; clone size: NA; CDR3 DNA: TGTGCCAGCAGCCTATATGGGCCTAGCGGGAGCGATGCCTACGAGCAGTACTTC; CDR3 protein: CASSLYGPSGSDAYEQYF
V gene: TRBV27; D gene: NA; J gene: TRBJ1-1; clone size: NA; CDR3 DNA: TGTGCCAGCGCCCAGGGTGGCACTGAAGCTTTCTTT; CDR3 protein: CASAQGGTEAFF
V gene: TRBV30; D gene: TRBD2; J gene: TRBJ2-3; clone size: many; CDR3 DNA: TGTGCCTGGAGTGTAAGCGGGAGTACAGATACGCAGTATTTT; CDR3 protein: CAWSVSGSTDTQYF
V gene: TRBV5-4; D gene: TRBD1; J gene: TRBJ1-2; clone size: NA; CDR3 DNA: TGTGCCAGCAGCCCCGGGACAGGGGGGATAGGCTACACCTTC; CDR3 protein: CASSPGTGGIGYTF
V gene: TRBV30; D gene: NA; J gene: TRBJ1-3; clone size: NA; CDR3 DNA: TGTGCCTGGAAGGCAGGGAATATTGGAAACACCATATATTTT; CDR3 protein: CAWKAGNIGNTIYF
V gene: TRBV5-4; D gene: NA; J gene: TRBJ2-7; clone size: few; CDR3 DNA: TGTGCCAGCAGCTTGCCCGACAGGAACCGCGAGCAGTACTTC; CDR3 protein: CASSLPDRNREQYF
V gene: TRBV6-1; D gene: TRBD1; J gene: TRBJ1-2; clone size: NA; CDR3 DNA: TGTGCCAGCAGTTTGTGGGACAGTGATGGGCAGGGCTACACCTTC; CDR3 protein: CASSLWDSDGQGYTF
V gene: TRBV5-1; D gene: TRBD1; J gene: TRBJ1-4; clone size: few; CDR3 DNA: TGCGCCAGCAGCTTGACAGGGGGCGTGGGAAAACTGTTTTTT; CDR3 protein: CASSLTGGVGKLFF
V gene: TRBV29-1; D gene: TRBD2; J gene: TRBJ2-7; clone size: NA; CDR3 DNA: TGCAGCGTCGGAACGGGACTAGCGGGCTACGAGCAGTACTTC; CDR3 protein: CSVGTGLAGYEQYF
V gene: TRBV7-9; D gene: NA; J gene: TRBJ2-7; clone size: few; CDR3 DNA: TGTGCCAGCAGCCCAGGGACATTTTCCTCCTACGAGCAGTACTTC; CDR3 protein: CASSPGTFSSYEQYF
V gene: TRBV27; D gene: NA; J gene: TRBJ1-6; clone size: once; CDR3 DNA: TGTGCCAGCAGTCGAGCCGGGGGGCTCGAATCACCCCTCCACTTT; CDR3 protein: CASSRAGGLESPLHF
V gene: TRBV7-8; D gene: NA; J gene: TRBJ2-7; clone size: NA; CDR3 DNA: TGTGCCAGCAGCGCGACTAATTCCTACGAGCAGTACTTC; CDR3 protein: CASSATNSYEQYF
V gene: TRBV4-1; D gene: TRBD1; J gene: TRBJ1-2; clone size: NA; CDR3 DNA: TGCGCCAGCAGCCAAGATCAAGGGGGCTCATACACCTTC; CDR3 protein: CASSQDQGGSYTF
V gene: TRBV15; D gene: TRBD1; J gene: TRBJ1-5; clone size: NA; CDR3 DNA: TGTGCCACCAGCAAGACAGGGGACCATCAGCCCCAGCATTTT; CDR3 protein: CATSKTGDHQPQHF
V gene: TRBV7-9; D gene: NA; J gene: TRBJ2-7; clone size: NA; CDR3 DNA: TGTGCCAGCAGCCCCATTTCTAAGGAGCAGTACTTC; CDR3 protein: CASSPISKEQYF
V gene: TRBV28; D gene: NA; J gene: TRBJ2-7; clone size: NA; CDR3 DNA: TGTGCCAGCAGTTTATCACAGTACGAGCAGTACTTC; CDR3 protein: CASSLSQYEQYF
V gene: TRBV11-3; D gene: NA; J gene: TRBJ2-2; clone size: NA; CDR3 DNA: TGTGCCAGCAGCTTAATAGAGGCCGGGGAGCTGTTTTTT; CDR3 protein: CASSLIEAGELFF
V gene: TRBV5-8; D gene: NA; J gene: TRBJ1-5; clone size: NA; CDR3 DNA: TGTGCCAGCACAGGTTTAAATCAGCCCCAGCATTTT; CDR3 protein: CASTGLNQPQHF
V gene: TRBV10-3; D gene: NA; J gene: TRBJ2-1; clone size: NA; CDR3 DNA: TGTGCCATCAGTGAGCGGGAGCAGTCCAATGAGCAGTTCTTC; CDR3 protein: CAISEREQSNEQFF
V gene: TRBV7-9; D gene: TRBD1; J gene: TRBJ1-5; clone size: NA; CDR3 DNA: TGTGCCAGCAGCGTGACAGGGGGCGACGGTCAGCCCCAGCATTTT; CDR3 protein: CASSVTGGDGQPQHF
V gene: TRBV6-1; D gene: NA; J gene: TRBJ2-6; clone size: NA; CDR3 DNA: TGTGCCAGCAGTGCTACGGACAGTACCCTCTCTGGGGCCAACGTCCTGACTTTC; CDR3 protein: CASSATDSTLSGANVLTF
V gene: TRBV9; D gene: NA; J gene: TRBJ1-3; clone size: few; CDR3 DNA: TGTGCCAGCAGCTTCGAGGTAGTTGGAAACACCATATATTTT; CDR3 protein: CASSFEVVGNTIYF
V gene: TRBV4-1; D gene: NA; J gene: TRBJ1-5; clone size: few; CDR3 DNA: TGCGCCAGCAGCCAAGATCTTGGGCAGGGTATACAGCCCCAGCATTTT; CDR3 protein: CASSQDLGQGIQPQHF
V gene: TRBV5-5; D gene: NA; J gene: TRBJ2-5; clone size: NA; CDR3 DNA: TGTGCCAGCAGCTTGGGGGGGCTTGAAGAGACCCAGTACTTC; CDR3 protein: CASSLGGLEETQYF
V gene: TRBV28; D gene: TRBD1; J gene: TRBJ2-2; clone size: NA; CDR3 DNA: TGTGCCAGCAGTAGACAGGGGTCTAGCGGGGAGCTGTTTTTT; CDR3 protein: CASSRQGSSGELFF